The 7 T cell receptor beta chains reported below all come from one sample, sequenced in a study of blood T cell repertoires in COVID-19. The repertoire was sequenced with immunoSEQ multiplex PCR; TCRdb's copy has only in-frame clones and lacks some. The table lists a few hundred thousand clones, around 90% of them singletons. Specimen: peripheral blood. The receptors come from a woman aged 30 to 39 with acute or convalescent COVID-19.

This rearrangement joins TRBV5-6 to TRBJ2-5, with D hard to call. The CDR3 contains 13 residues. The V gene's germline CDR1 is SGHDT and CDR2 YYEEEE. The V gene lost 4 bases and the J gene lost 1 base, with 8 bases spanning the gap. CDR3 protein: CASSLLLQETQYF. CDR3 nucleotides: TGTGCCAGCAGCCTTCTTCTCCAAGAGACCCAGTACTTC.

The rearrangement uses TRBV6-1 and TRBJ2-7, with TRBD1 matching 10 bases. The junction had 6 bases not matched to a gene; V was cut back by 1 base and J by 3 bases. CDR3 length: 16 residues. In germline, CDR1 is MNHNS, CDR2 SASEGT. CDR3 sequence: CASSEVVDRGLYEQYF. The CDR3 region has the DNA TGTGCCAGCAGTGAAGTAGTCGACAGGGGGCTCTACGAGCAGTACTTC.

CDR3 in DNA: TGTGCCAGCAGTTACGCGGGACTACCCTACGAGCAGTACTTC. Protein product: CASSYAGLPYEQYF. The rearrangement joins TRBV6-5 to TRBJ2-7; TRBD2 aligns across 7 bases. J was trimmed by 2 bases and V by 2 bases; bases with no gene match: 3. The CDR3 is made up of 14 amino acids. From germline, CDR1 is MNHEY and CDR2 SVGAGI.

V is TRBV27 and J is TRBJ1-2; the match to TRBD1 covers 8 bases. Germline CDR1 and CDR2: MNHEY and SMNVEV (reference sequence). Trimming cost V 0 bases and J 7 bases; bases outside gene matches: 4. The CDR3 contains 14 residues. The chain's CDR3 is CASSLSVTGVGYTF. The CDR3 nucleotides read TGTGCCAGCAGTTTATCGGTGACAGGGGTTGGCTACACCTTC.

The chain uses TRBV7-3 and TRBJ2-3, with 14 positions matching TRBD2. CDR3 length equals 17 residues. Germline V gene sequence: CDR1 SGHTA, CDR2 FQGTGA. V dropped 5 bases and J dropped 1; count of bases not matched to a gene: 5. CDR3 nucleotides: TGTGCCAGCAGCATGGGACTAGCGGGAGTCGGCACAGATACGCAGTATTTT. This sequence encodes CASSMGLAGVGTDTQYF.

The V call is TRBV7-2, the J call TRBJ2-3; 7 bases match TRBD2. With 1 base clipped from V and 1 base from J, the junction kept 8 bases outside the gene matches. Per germline, CDR1 SGHTA and CDR2 FQGNSA. This CDR3 spans 17 amino acids. In nucleotides, the CDR3 is TGTGCCAGCAGCTTAGACCTACTAGCGTTTCGCACAGATACGCAGTATTTT. Its protein is CASSLDLLAFRTDTQYF.

The chain uses TRBV27 and TRBJ2-3; TRBD2 matches 9 bases. The length of the CDR3 is 16 residues. Germline-derived CDR1 and CDR2 are MNHEY and SMNVEV (reference sequence). V lost 2 bases to trimming and J lost 5 bases; unmatched junction nucleotides: 8. The CDR3 here is CASSLDLSGRGDTQYF. CDR3 in DNA: TGTGCCAGCAGTTTAGACCTTAGCGGGAGAGGAGATACGCAGTATTTT.